Presented here are 21 T cell receptor beta chains from one specimen sequenced in a study of technical replicates of blood from a few donors. Assay: immunoSEQ multiplex PCR; the TCRdb copy retains only in-frame clones and omits some. The table includes about 83,000 clones, about 91% detected once. Sample: T cells isolated from PBMCs. The source is a human donor in good health.

This chain joins TRBV15 and TRBJ2-3, with unresolved D. The CDR3 is made up of 13 amino acids. Germline values: CDR1 LNHNV, CDR2 YYDKDF (reference sequence). V lost 1 base and J lost 3, with 5 bases in between. CDR3 bases: TGTGCCACCAGCAGAGGCGTGACAGATACGCAGTATTTT. Translating gives CATSRGVTDTQYF.

A single count supports this clone. The chain carries TRBV5-1 and TRBJ2-5, with D maybe TRBD2 (6 bases). This CDR3 has 14 amino acids. CDR1 and CDR2 from the germline V gene are SGHRS and YFSETQ. Trimming took 4 bases from V and 5 from J, leaving 15 bases between them. CDR3 in amino acids: CASSARVGRETQYF. CDR3 coding DNA: TGCGCCAGCAGCGCCAGGGTTGGGAGGGAGACCCAGTACTTC.

V and J are TRBV29-1 and TRBJ2-7; TRBD1 matches 9 bases. CDR3 size: 13 residues. Germline loops: CDR1 SQVTM, CDR2 ANQGSEA. The J segment lost 4 bases and the V segment lost 5 bases, leaving 6 bases of the junction unmatched. CDR3 in DNA: TGCAGCGTTCCCGGGACAGGGCTTTACGAGCAGTACTTC. Amino acid sequence: CSVPGTGLYEQYF.

The genes are TRBV5-6 and TRBJ2-7; 8 bases match TRBD2. CDR1 is SGHDT, CDR2 YYEEEE, per germline. V trimming: 0 bases; J trimming: 0 bases; junction bases outside the gene matches: 2. This CDR3 region has 15 residues. The CDR3: CASSLVLAASYEQYF. CDR3 nucleotide sequence: TGTGCCAGCAGCTTGGTACTAGCGGCCTCCTACGAGCAGTACTTC.

This clone appeared a few times. V usage is TRBV7-9 and J usage is TRBJ1-1, with D tentatively TRBD1 (6 bases). The ends were cut back, 0 bases at V and 0 bases at J, with 8 bases in the middle. Germline V lookup: CDR1 SEHNR, CDR2 FQNEAQ (reference sequence). The CDR3 is made up of 15 amino acids. DNA of the CDR3: TGTGCCAGCAGCTTAGCTTGGACAGTGAACACTGAAGCTTTCTTT. As protein: CASSLAWTVNTEAFF.

The chain recombines TRBV15 with TRBJ2-5; D unclear. V was cut by 0 bases and J by 5 bases, with 13 bases left in between. Germline assignment: CDR1 LNHNV and CDR2 YYDKDF (reference sequence). The CDR3 has 15 amino acids. The CDR3 nucleotides are TGTGCCACCAGCAGAGATCTCAGGTATCTGGAGACCCAGTACTTC. Its protein product is CATSRDLRYLETQYF.

The J gene is TRBJ2-5, the V gene TRBV2; D is uncertain. V shed 3 bases and J shed 5 bases, with 4 bases lying between them. Germline CDR1 and CDR2: SNHLY and FYNNEI. This CDR3 region has 11 residues. The CDR3 spells CASSERETQYF. CDR3 DNA sequence: TGTGCCAGCAGTGAGCGGGAGACCCAGTACTTC.

The V and J genes are TRBV27 and TRBJ2-5; D might be TRBD1 (6 bases). Trimming took off 2 bases at V and 5 bases at J, with 15 bases between the two ends. Per germline, CDR1 MNHEY and CDR2 SMNVEV (reference sequence). The CDR3 runs 15 residues. The CDR3 sequence: CASSLRGRGFETQYF. Written as DNA, the CDR3 is TGTGCCAGCAGTTTACGAGGAAGGGGGTTTGAGACCCAGTACTTC.

V usage is TRBV4-2 and J usage is TRBJ2-7; 8 bases line up with TRBD2. The CDR3 contains 16 residues. Per germline, CDR1 LGHNA and CDR2 YNFKEQ. Trimming took 7 bases from V and 1 from J; bases not matched to a gene: 12. Written as DNA, the CDR3 is TGTGCCAGCACCGCCAACGGGCCTAGCGGGTCCTACGAGCAGTACTTC. It codes for CASTANGPSGSYEQYF.

The chain uses TRBV27 and TRBJ1-1, with D possibly being TRBD1 (5 bases). CDR1 is MNHEY, CDR2 SMNVEV, per germline (reference sequence). This CDR3 has 13 residues. V lost 7 bases, J lost 4 bases, and 13 bases lay in between. The CDR3 nucleotides are TGTGCCAGCACAGGAGGGGAGAGCACTGAAGCTTTCTTT. It translates to CASTGGESTEAFF.

The chain combines TRBV14 with TRBJ2-5; D remains unclear. This CDR3 spans 14 amino acids. The V gene's germline CDR1 is SGHDN and CDR2 FVKESK. V was clipped by 0 bases and J by 1 base, with 6 bases between them. CDR3 nucleotide sequence: TGTGCCAGCAGCCAAGAACGCGCCCAAGAGACCCAGTACTTC. Its translation is CASSQERAQETQYF. The full variable domain, in which reference TRBV14 and TRBJ2-5 provide the parts outside the CDR3, is EAGVTQFPSHSVIEKGQTVTLRCDPISGHDNLYWYRRVMGKEIKFLLHFVKESKQDESGMPNNRFLAERTGGTYSTLKVQPAELEDSGVYFCASSQERAQETQYFGPGTRLLVL.

The CDR3 loop is CASSLGDMIYGYTF. Written as DNA, the CDR3 is TGTGCCAGCAGTTTGGGTGACATGATCTATGGCTACACCTTC. The chain uses TRBV28 and TRBJ1-2; D remains ambiguous. The V and J ends lost 3 bases and 4 bases respectively, with 12 bases between them. Germline lookup yields CDR1 MDHEN and CDR2 SYDVKM. This CDR3 is built from 14 residues.

The DNA of the CDR3 is TGTGCCAGCAGCTTCCTAGCGGGCGTCTACGAGCAGTACTTC. This encodes CASSFLAGVYEQYF. The chain has TRBV7-2 and TRBJ2-7, with 8 nucleotides matching TRBD2. The length of the CDR3 is 14 residues. Germline trimming cut 3 bases from V and 3 bases from J; bases unmatched to any gene: 4. Germline V gene lookup returns CDR1 SGHTA and CDR2 FQGNSA.

This clone occurred once. The junction departs from germline at one end; a sequencing error may be responsible. CDR3 DNA sequence: TGTGCCAGCAGTTTAGCGGGACAAAATGAGCAGTTCTTC. Residues: CASSLAGQNEQFF. The V and J genes are TRBV7-9 and TRBJ2-1, with 8 nucleotides matching TRBD2. The CDR3 has 13 amino acids. Germline CDR1 reads SEHNR; CDR2 reads FQNEAQ (reference sequence).

This clone was observed once. The rearrangement links TRBV7-3 to TRBJ2-3; 9 bases are shared with TRBD2. CDR3 size: 17 residues. J gave up 4 bases and V 4 bases, and 12 bases lay outside the gene matches. Germline CDR1 and CDR2: SGHTA and FQGTGA. The CDR3 DNA follows: TGTGCCAGCAGCTACTCCTTCCTAGCGGGAAAGGCAGATACGCAGTATTTT. It is translated as CASSYSFLAGKADTQYF.

The CDR3: CASSLGQDEKLFF. The CDR3 nucleotides read TGTGCCAGCAGCTTAGGACAGGATGAAAAACTGTTTTTT. The rearrangement links TRBV7-2 to TRBJ1-4; weak D call: TRBD1 (6 bases). Looked up from germline, CDR1 is SGHTA and CDR2 is FQGNSA. The ends were cut back, 1 base at V and 6 bases at J, with 6 bases in the middle. The CDR3 covers 13 residues.

CDR3: CASSPTGTGANVLTF. DNA of the CDR3: TGTGCCAGCAGCCCTACAGGGACTGGGGCCAACGTCCTGACTTTC. This chain links TRBV2 with TRBJ2-6; D is perhaps TRBD1 (6 bases). V was clipped by 6 bases and J by 2 bases, with 11 bases between them. Per germline, CDR1 SNHLY and CDR2 FYNNEI. The CDR3 sequence is 15 residues long.

The J gene is TRBJ1-1, the V gene TRBV30, with 7 bases identical to TRBD1. CDR3 length: 11 amino acids. Germline V gives CDR1 GTSNPN, CDR2 SVGIG (reference sequence). The junction had 4 bases not matched to a gene; V was cut back by 7 bases and J by 5 bases. As DNA, the CDR3 is TGTGCCTCCTCAGGGGGAACTGAAGCTTTCTTT. Its protein is CASSGGTEAFF.

The CDR3 nucleotides read TGTGCCAGCTCACCAGGGGCCGAGACCCAGTACTTC. It specifies CASSPGAETQYF. This chain joins TRBV18 and TRBJ2-5, with D possibly being TRBD1 (5 bases). The CDR3 is 12 amino acids. Trimming removed 2 bases from V and 5 bases from J, with 6 bases in between. From germline, CDR1 is KGHSH and CDR2 LQKENI.

The chain has TRBV19 and TRBJ2-7; 8 bases line up with TRBD1. V shed 4 bases, J shed 3 bases, and the junction held 5 bases outside the gene matches. CDR1 is LNHDA, CDR2 SQIVND, per germline (reference sequence). This CDR3 has 14 amino acids. CDR3: CASSTDRAGYEQYF. CDR3 DNA sequence: TGTGCCAGTAGTACGGACAGGGCAGGCTACGAGCAGTACTTC.

This chain connects TRBV15 to TRBJ1-3, with 7 bases aligning to TRBD1. Germline V gene sequence: CDR1 LNHNV, CDR2 YYDKDF (reference sequence). The CDR3 consists of 15 residues. V was pared by 0 bases and J by 2 bases, with 1 base of the junction left unmatched. The CDR3 protein is CATSRDQGAGNTIYF. Here the CDR3 DNA reads TGTGCCACCAGCAGAGATCAGGGGGCTGGAAACACCATATATTTT. Combining the CDR3 with reference TRBV15 and TRBJ1-3 gives the whole variable domain DAMVIQNPRYQVTQFGKPVTLSCSQTLNHNVMYWYQQKSSQAPKLLFHYYDKDFNNEADTPDNFQSRRPNTSFCFLDIRSPGLGDTAMYLCATSRDQGAGNTIYFGEGSWLTVV.